This section outlines one T cell receptor beta chain sequence together with its context. V lost 0 bases and J lost 9; bases outside the gene matches: 14. Germline V gene data show CDR1 as SGDLS and CDR2 as YYNGEE. This CDR3 has 16 residues. The data stem from a study of Ad26.COV2.S vaccination and SARS-CoV-2 variants. Across the whole study: Intramuscular Ad26.COV2.S doses were given once or twice, 56 days apart.

Documented treatment: around 19 received Ad26.COV2.S at low or high dose, single or two shots; a few received placebo; per-sample allocation not given. Samples analyzed were those drawn on day 63 after the first vaccine or placebo injection. At a Boston site, the person donating was an adult of 18-55 years. Measured with immunoSEQ multiplex PCR; TCRdb has only the in-frame clones, and not every one. Here the sample spans more than 400,000 clones, roughly 90% being singletons. The material sequenced was peripheral blood, taken in a trial of Ad26.COV2.S vaccine versus placebo. The gene calls are TRBV9 and TRBJ2-7; 8 bases are shared with TRBD2. This clonotype was sampled from a person aged 18-60 years who received the Ad26.COV2.S COVID-19 vaccine or a placebo. This CDR3 is CASSVAPTSDQGGQYF. CDR3 coding DNA: TGTGCCAGCAGCGTAGCTCCGACTAGCGACCAAGGCGGGCAGTACTTC. Complete variable domain (other parts from reference TRBV9 and TRBJ2-7): DSGVTQTPKHLITATGQRVTLRCSPRSGDLSVYWYQQSLDQGLQFLIQYYNGEERAKGNILERFSAQQFPDLHSELNLSSLELGDSALYFCASSVAPTSDQGGQYFGPGTRLTVT.